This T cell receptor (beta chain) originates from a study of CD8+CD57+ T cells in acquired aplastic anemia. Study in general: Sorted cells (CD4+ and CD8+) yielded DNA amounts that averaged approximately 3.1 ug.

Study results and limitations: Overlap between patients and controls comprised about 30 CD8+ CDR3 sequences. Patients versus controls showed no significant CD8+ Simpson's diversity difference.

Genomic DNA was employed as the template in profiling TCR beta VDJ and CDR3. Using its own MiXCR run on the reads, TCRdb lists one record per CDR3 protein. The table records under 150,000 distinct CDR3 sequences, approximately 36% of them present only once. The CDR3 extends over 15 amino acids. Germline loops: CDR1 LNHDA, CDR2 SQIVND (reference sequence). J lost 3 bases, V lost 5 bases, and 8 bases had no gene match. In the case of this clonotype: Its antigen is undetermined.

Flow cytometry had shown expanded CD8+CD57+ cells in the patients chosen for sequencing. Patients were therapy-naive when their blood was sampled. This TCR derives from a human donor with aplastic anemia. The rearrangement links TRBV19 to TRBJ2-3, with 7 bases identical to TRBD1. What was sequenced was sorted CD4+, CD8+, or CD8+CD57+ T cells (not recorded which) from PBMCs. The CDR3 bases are TGTGCCAGTAGTGAGACAGGGCCGGGTACAGATACGCAGTATTTT. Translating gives CASSETGPGTDTQYF.